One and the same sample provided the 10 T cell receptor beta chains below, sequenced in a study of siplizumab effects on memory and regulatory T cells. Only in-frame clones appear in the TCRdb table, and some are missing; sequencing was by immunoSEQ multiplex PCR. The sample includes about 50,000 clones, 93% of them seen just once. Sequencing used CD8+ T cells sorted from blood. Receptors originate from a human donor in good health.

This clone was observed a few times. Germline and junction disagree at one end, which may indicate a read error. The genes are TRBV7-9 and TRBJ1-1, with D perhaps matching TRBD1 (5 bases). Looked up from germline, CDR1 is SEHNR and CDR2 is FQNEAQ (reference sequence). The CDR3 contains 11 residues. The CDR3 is CASSLEGWGLF. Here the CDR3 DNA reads TGTGCCAGCAGCTTAGAAGGGTGGGGCCTCTTT.

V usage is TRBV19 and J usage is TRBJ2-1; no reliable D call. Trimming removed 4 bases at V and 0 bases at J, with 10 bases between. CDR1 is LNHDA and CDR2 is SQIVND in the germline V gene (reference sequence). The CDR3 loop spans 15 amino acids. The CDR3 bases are TGTGCCAGTAGTACGGACGGAAGCTCCTACAATGAGCAGTTCTTC. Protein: CASSTDGSSYNEQFF.

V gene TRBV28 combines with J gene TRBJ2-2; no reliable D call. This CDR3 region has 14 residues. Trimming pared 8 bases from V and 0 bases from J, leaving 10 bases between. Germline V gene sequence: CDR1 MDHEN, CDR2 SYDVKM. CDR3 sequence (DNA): TGTGCCAGCTTACGACACGCGAACACCGGGGAGCTGTTTTTT. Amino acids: CASLRHANTGELFF.

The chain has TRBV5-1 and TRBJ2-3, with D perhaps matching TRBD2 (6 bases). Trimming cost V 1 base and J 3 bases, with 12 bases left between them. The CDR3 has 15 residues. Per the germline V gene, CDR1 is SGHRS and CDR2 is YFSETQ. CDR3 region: CASSLSGGRTDTQYF. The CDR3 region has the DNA TGCGCCAGCAGCTTGTCCGGAGGGAGAACAGATACGCAGTATTTT.

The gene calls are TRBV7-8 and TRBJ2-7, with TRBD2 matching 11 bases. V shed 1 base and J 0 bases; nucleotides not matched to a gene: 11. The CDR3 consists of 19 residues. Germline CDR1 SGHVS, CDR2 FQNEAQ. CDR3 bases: TGTGCCAGCAGCTTAGGGATGAGAGGTAGCGGGAGGGCCTCCTACGAGCAGTACTTC. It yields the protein CASSLGMRGSGRASYEQYF.

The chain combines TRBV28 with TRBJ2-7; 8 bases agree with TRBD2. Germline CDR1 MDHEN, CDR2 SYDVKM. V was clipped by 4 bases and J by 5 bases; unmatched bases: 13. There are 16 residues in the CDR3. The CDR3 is CASSSLWREVIDEQYF. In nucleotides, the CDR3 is TGTGCCAGCAGTTCCCTCTGGCGGGAGGTGATCGACGAGCAGTACTTC.

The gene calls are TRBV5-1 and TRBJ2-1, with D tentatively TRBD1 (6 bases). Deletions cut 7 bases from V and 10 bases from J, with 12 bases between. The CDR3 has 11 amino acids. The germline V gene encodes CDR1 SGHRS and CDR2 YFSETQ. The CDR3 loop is CASRDIGEQFF. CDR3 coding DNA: TGCGCCAGCCGGGACATTGGAGAGCAGTTCTTC.

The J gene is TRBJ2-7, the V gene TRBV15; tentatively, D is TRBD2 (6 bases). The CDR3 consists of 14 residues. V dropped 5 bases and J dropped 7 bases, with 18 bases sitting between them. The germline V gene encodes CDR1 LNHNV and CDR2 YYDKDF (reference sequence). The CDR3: CATSPIGTRREQYF. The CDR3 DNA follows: TGTGCCACCAGCCCTATCGGGACTCGTCGTGAGCAGTACTTC.

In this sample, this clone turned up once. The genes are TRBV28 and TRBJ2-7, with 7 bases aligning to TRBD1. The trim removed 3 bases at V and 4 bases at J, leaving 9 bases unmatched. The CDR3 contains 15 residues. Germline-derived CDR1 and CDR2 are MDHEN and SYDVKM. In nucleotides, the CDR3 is TGTGCCAGCAGTTTTCGGGGACAGAGGAATTACGAGCAGTACTTC. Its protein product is CASSFRGQRNYEQYF.

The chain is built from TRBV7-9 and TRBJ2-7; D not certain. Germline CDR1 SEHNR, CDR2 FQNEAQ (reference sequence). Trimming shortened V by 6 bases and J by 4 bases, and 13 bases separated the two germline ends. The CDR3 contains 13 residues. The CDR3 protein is CASRRQDTYEQYF. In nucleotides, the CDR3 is TGTGCCAGCAGGAGGCAAGATACTTACGAGCAGTACTTC.